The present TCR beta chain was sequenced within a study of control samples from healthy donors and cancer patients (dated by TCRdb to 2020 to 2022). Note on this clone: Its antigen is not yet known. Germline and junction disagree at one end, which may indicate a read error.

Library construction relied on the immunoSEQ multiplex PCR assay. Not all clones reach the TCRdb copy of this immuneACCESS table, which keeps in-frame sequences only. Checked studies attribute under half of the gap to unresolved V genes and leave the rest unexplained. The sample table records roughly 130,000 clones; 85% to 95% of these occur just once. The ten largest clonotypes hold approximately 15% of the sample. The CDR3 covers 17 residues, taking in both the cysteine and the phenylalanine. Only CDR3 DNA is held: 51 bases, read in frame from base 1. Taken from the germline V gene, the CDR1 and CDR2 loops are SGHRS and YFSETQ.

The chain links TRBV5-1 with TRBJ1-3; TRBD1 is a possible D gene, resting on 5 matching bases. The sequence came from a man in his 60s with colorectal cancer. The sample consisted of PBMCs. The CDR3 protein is CASSLSKGTGPGNTIYF. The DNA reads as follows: TGCGCCAGCAGCTTGAGCAAGGGTACAGGACCTGGGAACACCATATATTTT.